These 19 T cell receptor beta chains came from one sample sequenced in a study of regulatory T cells in long-lasting Graves disease. Time point meaning: newly diagnosed GD, antithyroid drugs for less than 3 months. From RNA extracted from PBMCs, the TCR library was made. Libraries of TCR beta came from iRepertoire HTBI primers plus Arm-PCR of CDR3 regions. TCRdb itself ran the multiplex PCR reads through MiXCR, one entry per CDR3 protein. The sample yields 580,000 or so distinct CDR3 sequences, about 16% seen once. These sequences were also reported in another study, on T cells in Graves' hyperthyroidism and ophthalmopathy.

The sequencing here drew on peripheral blood mononuclear cells (PBMCs), taken at new diagnosis, from a patient treated with antithyroid drugs. These receptors came from a man aged 18 to 30 with Graves disease.

V is TRBV6-2 or TRBV6-3 and J is TRBJ1-5; D not certain. V lost 5 bases to trimming and J lost 2 bases, with 16 bases between them. The CDR3 covers 16 residues. From germline, CDR1 is MNHEY and CDR2 SVGEGT. The CDR3 sequence is CASSEIPGLGNQPQHF. As DNA, the CDR3 is TGTGCCAGCAGTGAAATACCCGGTTTGGGCAATCAGCCCCAGCATTTT.

This clonotype was observed at least ten times. The chain links TRBV13 to TRBJ2-7, with 11 positions matching TRBD1. V lost 5 bases, J lost 6 bases, and 9 bases stayed unmatched. Germline CDR1 reads PRHDT; CDR2 reads FYEKMQ (reference sequence). The CDR3 is made up of 15 amino acids. The CDR3 protein is CASSNPGQGAIEQYF. The CDR3 DNA reads as TGTGCCAGCAGCAACCCAGGACAGGGGGCCATCGAGCAGTACTTC.

This clonotype was counted between two and nine times. J is TRBJ1-2 and V is TRBV6-2 or TRBV6-3; no clear D. The V gene lost 2 bases and the J gene lost 6 bases, with 4 bases spanning the gap. Germline lookup yields CDR1 MNHEY and CDR2 SVGEGT. This CDR3 has 11 residues. The CDR3 DNA reads as TGTGCCAGCAGTTACGCGGATGGCTACACCTTC. Translation: CASSYADGYTF.

The sample holds many counts of this clonotype. The chain recombines TRBV5-1 with TRBJ2-1; the match to TRBD1 covers 7 bases. The CDR3 covers 14 residues. Trimming at V came to 3 bases and at J to 5 bases, leaving 5 bases not matched to a gene. CDR1 SGHRS and CDR2 YFSETQ come from the germline V gene. DNA for the CDR3: TGCGCCAGCAGCTCCGGACAGGTCAACAATGAGCAGTTCTTC. Residues: CASSSGQVNNEQFF.

In this sample, this clonotype turned up once. A single base is all that separates this from a far larger clone, so a read error is likely. The missing conserved phenylalanine or tryptophan at the end of this CDR3 makes a read error likely. The limits of the CDR3 on the DNA are not certain, so only TCRdb's listed CDR3 is given. The chain couples TRBV12-3 or TRBV12-4 to TRBJ2-3. The CDR3 sequence runs 11 residues, both termini included. This CDR3 reads CASSKTGEQYS.

This clonotype was detected many times. V is TRBV29-1 and J is TRBJ2-1, with D unresolved. The CDR3 length is 13 residues. The V and J ends lost 7 bases and 8 bases respectively, with 18 bases between them. From germline, CDR1 is SQVTM and CDR2 ANQGSEA. CDR3 amino acids: CSAVLVGLHEQFF. The DNA of the CDR3 is TGCAGCGCGGTCCTTGTAGGGTTACATGAGCAGTTCTTC.

This clonotype was observed a few times. V is TRBV7-9 and J is TRBJ1-4, with a weak D call TRBD1 (6 bases). From germline, CDR1 is SEHNR and CDR2 FQNEAQ (reference sequence). This CDR3 has 17 amino acids. The V and J ends lost 3 bases and 5 bases respectively, with 19 bases between them. CDR3 coding DNA: TGTGCCAGCAGCTTGACTCGCGGGCAGGGGTTGAATGAAAAACTGTTTTTT. Translation: CASSLTRGQGLNEKLFF.

This clonotype appeared a few times. The J gene is TRBJ2-7, the V gene TRBV7-3, with D possibly TRBD1 on 6 matching bases. The CDR3 covers 16 residues. The germline V gene encodes CDR1 SGHTA and CDR2 FQGTGA. V lost 2 bases to trimming and J lost 0 bases, with 14 bases between them. CDR3 DNA sequence: TGTGCCAGCAGCTTATTCCCGGGACAAAGCTCCTACGAGCAGTACTTC. Its protein product is CASSLFPGQSSYEQYF.

This clonotype was counted at least ten times. The chain links TRBV6-1 to TRBJ2-3; D may be TRBD1 (5 bases). The CDR3 totals 14 residues. V gave up 5 bases and J gave up 5 bases, with 14 bases separating them. Germline V gene sequence: CDR1 MNHNS, CDR2 SASEGT. The CDR3 reads CASSLKDTRDTQYF. The CDR3 coding sequence is TGTGCCAGCAGTCTAAAGGACACCAGAGATACGCAGTATTTT.

This chain links TRBV18 with TRBJ2-7; D not resolved. The V end lost 3 bases, the J end lost 6 bases, and 9 bases lay between the germline ends. CDR3 length: 12 amino acids. The V gene's germline CDR1 is KGHSH and CDR2 LQKENI. This CDR3 is CASSPKISEQYF. CDR3 DNA: TGTGCCAGCTCACCGAAAATCTCCGAGCAGTACTTC.

This clonotype came up many times. V usage is TRBV12-3 or TRBV12-4 and J usage is TRBJ1-1, with no clear D. Trimming stripped 6 bases from V and 7 bases from J, with 15 bases between. This CDR3 is 13 amino acids long. The CDR3 bases are TGTGCCAGCAGCCCAATGGACGGAGATGAAGCTTTCTTT. This gives the protein CASSPMDGDEAFF.

Concerning this clonotype itself: A much larger clone sits a single nucleotide away, making a read error possible. No conserved phenylalanine or tryptophan is present at the end of the CDR3, so a read error is the likely explanation. V is TRBV6-1 and J is TRBJ2-1; no definite D call. Trimming pared 6 bases from V and 7 bases from J, leaving 10 bases between. Germline V gene lookup returns CDR1 MNHNS and CDR2 SASEGT. CDR3 length: 12 amino acids. CDR3 loop: CASSRSGNEQFL. DNA of the CDR3: TGTGCCAGCAGCCGCTCTGGGAATGAGCAGTTCCTC.

This clonotype came up many times. The V gene is TRBV28, the J gene TRBJ2-1; 10 nucleotides align to TRBD2. CDR1 is MDHEN, CDR2 SYDVKM, per germline. The junction had 7 bases not matched to a gene; V was cut back by 3 bases and J by 8 bases. The CDR3 totals 15 residues. CDR3 nucleotides: TGTGCCAGCAGTTTGTCCAGCGGGAGGGGGTATGAGCAGTTCTTC. Protein product: CASSLSSGRGYEQFF.

The J gene is TRBJ1-3, the V gene TRBV30; D remains ambiguous. The CDR3 is made up of 14 amino acids. V dropped 3 bases and J dropped 4 bases, with 13 bases sitting between them. The germline V gene encodes CDR1 GTSNPN and CDR2 SVGIG (reference sequence). The CDR3 DNA reads TGTGCCTGGAGGTTCGACGGGTCAGGAAACACCATATATTTT. Amino acid sequence: CAWRFDGSGNTIYF.

The table lists this clonotype with many counts. The rearrangement joins TRBV30 to TRBJ2-3; 8 bases are a match to TRBD1. The V gene's germline CDR1 is GTSNPN and CDR2 SVGIG (reference sequence). The CDR3 runs to 14 residues. Trimming took 3 bases from V and 3 from J; bases not matched to a gene: 5. In nucleotides, the CDR3 is TGTGCCTGGAGCGGGGACAGGAGGACAGATACGCAGTATTTT. This encodes CAWSGDRRTDTQYF.

This clonotype was observed at least ten times. The chain uses TRBV5-5 and TRBJ1-5; D unresolved. CDR1 is SGHKS and CDR2 is YYEKEE in the germline V gene (reference sequence). This CDR3 is 15 amino acids long. V lost 1 base and J lost 0, with 8 bases in between. The CDR3: CASSLLGDSNQPQHF. Here the CDR3 DNA reads TGTGCCAGCAGCTTGCTCGGTGATAGCAATCAGCCCCAGCATTTT.

This clonotype was observed a few times. The chain combines TRBV6-1 with TRBJ1-3, with TRBD1 identical over 7 bases. After removal of 6 bases from V and 1 base from J, the junction contained 9 bases not matched to a gene. The CDR3 is 16 amino acids. Germline V lookup: CDR1 MNHNS, CDR2 SASEGT. The CDR3 is CASSLPGGWSGNTIYF. DNA of the CDR3: TGTGCCAGCAGCCTACCAGGGGGATGGTCTGGAAACACCATATATTTT.

This rearrangement joins TRBV18 to TRBJ2-7, with 11 bases matching TRBD2. The CDR3 loop spans 16 amino acids. V dropped 2 bases and J dropped 2; count of bases not matched to a gene: 5. Germline CDR1 and CDR2: KGHSH and LQKENI. CDR3 residues: CASSPSVAGGPYEQYF. In DNA, the CDR3 is TGTGCCAGCTCACCATCCGTAGCGGGAGGGCCCTACGAGCAGTACTTC.

This clonotype occurred many times. This chain joins TRBV20-1 and TRBJ2-1, with D perhaps matching TRBD2 (6 bases). Trimming removed 6 bases at V and 4 bases at J, with 16 bases between. This CDR3 spans 14 amino acids. CDR1 and CDR2 from the germline V gene are DFQATT and SNEGSKA (reference sequence). The CDR3 nucleotides read TGCAGTGCCGACCCGGGGGTGAATTACAATGAGCAGTTCTTC. It encodes CSADPGVNYNEQFF.